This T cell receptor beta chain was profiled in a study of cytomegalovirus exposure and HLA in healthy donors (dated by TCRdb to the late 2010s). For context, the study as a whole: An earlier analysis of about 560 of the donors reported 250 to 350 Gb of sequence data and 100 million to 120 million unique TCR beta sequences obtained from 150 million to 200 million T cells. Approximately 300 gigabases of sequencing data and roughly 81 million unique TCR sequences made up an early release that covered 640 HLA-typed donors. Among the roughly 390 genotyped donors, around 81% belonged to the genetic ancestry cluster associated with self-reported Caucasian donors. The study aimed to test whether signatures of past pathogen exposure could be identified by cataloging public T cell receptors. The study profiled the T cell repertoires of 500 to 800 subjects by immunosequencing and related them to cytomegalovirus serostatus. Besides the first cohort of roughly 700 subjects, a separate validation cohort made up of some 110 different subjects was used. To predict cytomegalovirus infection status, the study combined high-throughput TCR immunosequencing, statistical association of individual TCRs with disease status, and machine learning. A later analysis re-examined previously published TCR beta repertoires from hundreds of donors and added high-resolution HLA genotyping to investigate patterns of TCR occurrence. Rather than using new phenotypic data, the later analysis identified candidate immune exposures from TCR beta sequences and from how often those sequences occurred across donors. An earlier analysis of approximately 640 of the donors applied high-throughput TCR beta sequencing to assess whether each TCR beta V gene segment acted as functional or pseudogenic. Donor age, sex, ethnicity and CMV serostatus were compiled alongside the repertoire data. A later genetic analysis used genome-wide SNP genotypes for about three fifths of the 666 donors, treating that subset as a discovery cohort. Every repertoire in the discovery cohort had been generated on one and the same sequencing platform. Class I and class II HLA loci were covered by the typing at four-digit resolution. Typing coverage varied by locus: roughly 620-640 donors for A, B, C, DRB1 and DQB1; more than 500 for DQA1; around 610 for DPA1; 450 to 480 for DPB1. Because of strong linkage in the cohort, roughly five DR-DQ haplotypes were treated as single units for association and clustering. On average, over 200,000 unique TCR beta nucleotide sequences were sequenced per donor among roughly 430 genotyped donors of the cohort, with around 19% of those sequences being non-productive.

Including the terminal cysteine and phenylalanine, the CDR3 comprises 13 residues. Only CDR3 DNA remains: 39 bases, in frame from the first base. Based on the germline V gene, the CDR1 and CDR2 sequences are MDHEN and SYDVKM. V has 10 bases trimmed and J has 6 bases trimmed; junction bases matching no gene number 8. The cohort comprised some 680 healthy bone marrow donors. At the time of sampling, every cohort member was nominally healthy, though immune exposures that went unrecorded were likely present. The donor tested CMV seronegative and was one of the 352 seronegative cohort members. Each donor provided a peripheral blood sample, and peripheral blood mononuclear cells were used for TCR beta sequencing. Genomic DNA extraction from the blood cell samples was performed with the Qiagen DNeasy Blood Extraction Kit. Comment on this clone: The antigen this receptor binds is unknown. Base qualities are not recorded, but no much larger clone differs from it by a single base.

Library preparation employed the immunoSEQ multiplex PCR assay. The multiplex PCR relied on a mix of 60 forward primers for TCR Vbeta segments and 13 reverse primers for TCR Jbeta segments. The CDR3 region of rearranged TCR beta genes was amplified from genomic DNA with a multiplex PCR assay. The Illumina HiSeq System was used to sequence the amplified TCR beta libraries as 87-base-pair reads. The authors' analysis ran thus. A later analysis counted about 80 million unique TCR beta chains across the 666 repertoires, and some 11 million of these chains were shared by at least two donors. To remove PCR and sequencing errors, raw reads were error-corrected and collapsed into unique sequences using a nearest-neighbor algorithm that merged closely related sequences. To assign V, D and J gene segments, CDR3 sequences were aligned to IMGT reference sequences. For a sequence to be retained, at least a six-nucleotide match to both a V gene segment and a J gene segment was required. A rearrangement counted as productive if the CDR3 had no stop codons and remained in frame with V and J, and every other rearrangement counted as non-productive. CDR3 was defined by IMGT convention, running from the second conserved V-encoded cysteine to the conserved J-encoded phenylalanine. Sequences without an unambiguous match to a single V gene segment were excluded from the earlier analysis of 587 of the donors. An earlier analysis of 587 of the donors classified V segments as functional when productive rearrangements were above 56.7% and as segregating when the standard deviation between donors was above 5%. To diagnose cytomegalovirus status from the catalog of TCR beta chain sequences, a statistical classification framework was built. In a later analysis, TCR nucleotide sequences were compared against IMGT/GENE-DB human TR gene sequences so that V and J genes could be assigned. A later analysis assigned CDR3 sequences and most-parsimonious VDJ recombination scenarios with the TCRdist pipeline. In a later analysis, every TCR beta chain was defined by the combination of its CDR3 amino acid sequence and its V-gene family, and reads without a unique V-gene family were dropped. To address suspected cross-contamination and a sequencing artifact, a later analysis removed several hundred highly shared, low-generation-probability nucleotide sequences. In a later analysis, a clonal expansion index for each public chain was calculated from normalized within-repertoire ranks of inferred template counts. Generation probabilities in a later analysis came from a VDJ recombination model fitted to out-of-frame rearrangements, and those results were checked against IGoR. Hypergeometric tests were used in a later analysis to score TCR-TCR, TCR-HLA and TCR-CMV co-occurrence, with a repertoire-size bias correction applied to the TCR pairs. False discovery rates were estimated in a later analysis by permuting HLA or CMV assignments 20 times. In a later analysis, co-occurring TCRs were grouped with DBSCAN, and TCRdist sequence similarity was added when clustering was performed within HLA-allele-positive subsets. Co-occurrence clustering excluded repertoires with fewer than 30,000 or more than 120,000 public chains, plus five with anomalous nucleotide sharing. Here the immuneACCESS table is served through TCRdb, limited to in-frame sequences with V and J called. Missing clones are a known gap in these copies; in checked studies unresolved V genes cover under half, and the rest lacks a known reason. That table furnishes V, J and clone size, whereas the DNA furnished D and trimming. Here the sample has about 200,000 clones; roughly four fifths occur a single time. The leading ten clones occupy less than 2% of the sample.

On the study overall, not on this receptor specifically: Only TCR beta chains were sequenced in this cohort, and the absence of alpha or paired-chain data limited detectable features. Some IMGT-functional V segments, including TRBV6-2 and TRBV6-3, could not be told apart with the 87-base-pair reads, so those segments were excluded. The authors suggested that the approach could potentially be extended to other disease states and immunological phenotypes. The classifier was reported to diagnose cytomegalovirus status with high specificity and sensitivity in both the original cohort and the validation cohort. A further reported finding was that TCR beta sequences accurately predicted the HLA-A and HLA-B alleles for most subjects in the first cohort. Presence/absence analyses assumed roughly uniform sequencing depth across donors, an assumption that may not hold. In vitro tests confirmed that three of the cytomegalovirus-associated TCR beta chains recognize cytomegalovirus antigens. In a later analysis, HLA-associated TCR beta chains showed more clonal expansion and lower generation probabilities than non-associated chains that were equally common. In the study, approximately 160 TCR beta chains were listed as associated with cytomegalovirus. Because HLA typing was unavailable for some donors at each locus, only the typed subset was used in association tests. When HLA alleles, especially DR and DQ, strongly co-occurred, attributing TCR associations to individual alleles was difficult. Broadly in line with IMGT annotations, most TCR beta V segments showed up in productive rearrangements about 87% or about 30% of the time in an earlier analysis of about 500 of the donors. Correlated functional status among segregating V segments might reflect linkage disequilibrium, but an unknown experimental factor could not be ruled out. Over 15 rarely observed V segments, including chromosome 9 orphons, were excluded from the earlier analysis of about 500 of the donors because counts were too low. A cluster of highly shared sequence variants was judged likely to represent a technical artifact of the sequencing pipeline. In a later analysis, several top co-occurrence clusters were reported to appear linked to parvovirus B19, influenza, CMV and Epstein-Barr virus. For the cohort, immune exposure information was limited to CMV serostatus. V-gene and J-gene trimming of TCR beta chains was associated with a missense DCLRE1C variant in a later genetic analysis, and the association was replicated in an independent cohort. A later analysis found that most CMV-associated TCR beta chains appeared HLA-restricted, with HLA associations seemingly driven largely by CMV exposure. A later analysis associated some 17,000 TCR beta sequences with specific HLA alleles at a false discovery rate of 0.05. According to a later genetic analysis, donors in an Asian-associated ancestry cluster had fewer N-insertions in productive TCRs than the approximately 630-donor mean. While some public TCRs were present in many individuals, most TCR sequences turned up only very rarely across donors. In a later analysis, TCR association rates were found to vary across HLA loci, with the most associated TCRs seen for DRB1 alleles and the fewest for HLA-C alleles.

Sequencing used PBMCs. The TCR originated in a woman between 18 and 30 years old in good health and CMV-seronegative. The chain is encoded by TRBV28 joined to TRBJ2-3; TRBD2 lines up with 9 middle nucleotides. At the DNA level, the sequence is TGTGCCACTTTAGCGGGAGCGGTGGATACGCAGTATTTT. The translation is CATLAGAVDTQYF.